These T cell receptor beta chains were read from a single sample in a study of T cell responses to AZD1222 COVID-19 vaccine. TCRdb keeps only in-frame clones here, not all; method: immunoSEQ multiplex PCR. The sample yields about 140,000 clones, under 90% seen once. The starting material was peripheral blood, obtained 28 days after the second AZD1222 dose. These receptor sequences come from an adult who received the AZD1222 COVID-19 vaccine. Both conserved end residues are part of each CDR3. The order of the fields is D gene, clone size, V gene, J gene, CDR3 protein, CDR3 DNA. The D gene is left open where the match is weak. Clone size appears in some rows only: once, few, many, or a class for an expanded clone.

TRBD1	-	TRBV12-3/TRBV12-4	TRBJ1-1	CASGTGVTEAFF	TGTGCCAGCGGCACAGGGGTCACTGAAGCTTTCTTT
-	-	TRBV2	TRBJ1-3	CASRTDHSSGNTIYF	TGTGCCAGCAGGACGGACCATAGCTCTGGAAACACCATATATTTT
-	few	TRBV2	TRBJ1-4	CASSGRGTTNEKLFF	TGTGCCAGCAGTGGGCGGGGAACAACTAATGAAAAACTGTTTTTT
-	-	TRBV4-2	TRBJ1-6	CASSQAGLNNSPLHF	TGTGCCAGCAGCCAAGCCGGGCTCAATAATTCACCCCTCCACTTT
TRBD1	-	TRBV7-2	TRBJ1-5	CASSRDSRVGQPQHF	TGTGCCAGCAGCCGGGACAGTCGAGTCGGTCAGCCCCAGCATTTT
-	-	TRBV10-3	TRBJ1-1	CAISPGPNTEAFF	TGTGCCATCAGTCCAGGGCCGAACACTGAAGCTTTCTTT
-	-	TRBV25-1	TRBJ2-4	CASSDGDIAKNIQYF	TGTGCCAGCAGTGATGGGGATATAGCCAAAAACATTCAGTACTTC
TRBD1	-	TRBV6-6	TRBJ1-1	CASSYKGADTEAFF	TGTGCCAGCAGTTACAAGGGGGCGGACACTGAAGCTTTCTTT
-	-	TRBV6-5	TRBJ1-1	CASSPLGVGTEAFF	TGTGCCAGCAGCCCGCTTGGGGTTGGGACTGAAGCTTTCTTT
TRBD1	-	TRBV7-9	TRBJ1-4	CASSLNPGQGGEKLFF	TGTGCCAGCAGCTTAAACCCGGGACAGGGTGGGGAAAAACTGTTTTTT
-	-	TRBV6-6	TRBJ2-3	CASSYSDRVADTQYF	TGTGCCAGCAGTTACTCGGACAGAGTCGCAGATACGCAGTATTTT
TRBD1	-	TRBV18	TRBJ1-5	CASSPGQGGHQPQHF	TGTGCCAGCTCCCCCGGACAGGGTGGCCATCAGCCCCAGCATTTT
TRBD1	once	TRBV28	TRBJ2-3	CASSLRTGGIDTQYF	TGTGCCAGCAGTTTACGGACAGGGGGTATAGATACGCAGTATTTT
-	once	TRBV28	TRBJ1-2	CASSFDRLWGYTF	TGTGCCAGCAGTTTCGACCGACTTTGGGGCTACACCTTC
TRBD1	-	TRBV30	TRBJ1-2	CAWTTGSDYGYTF	TGTGCCTGGACGACAGGGTCAGACTATGGCTACACCTTC
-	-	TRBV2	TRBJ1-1	CASRLTRGQAEAFF	TGTGCCAGCAGACTGACACGGGGGCAGGCTGAAGCTTTCTTT
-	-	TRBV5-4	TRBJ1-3	CASSLGSGQGNTIYF	TGTGCCAGCAGCTTGGGTTCGGGACAAGGAAACACCATATATTTT